This T cell receptor (beta chain) originates from a study of blood T cells in healthy people across ages. A second about 6 to 11 cycle PCR used barcoded and J-beta primers. TCRdb used MiXCR to reprocess the 5' RACE reads, holding one entry per CDR3 protein. In the table there are 750,000 to 850,000 distinct CDR3 sequences, around 25% of which are singletons. The table lists this clonotype with a count of one. This CDR3 spans 18 amino acids. Germline CDR1 and CDR2: DFQATT and SNEGSKA (reference sequence). J was trimmed by 5 bases and V by 0 bases; bases with no gene match: 15. This sample was shared with a second study, whose subject was T cells of mothers and their children. Per that paper: Each donor was one of three healthy Caucasian mothers or one of their six children. The TCR beta CDR3 read count exceeded 9.5 million for each mother and was several million for each child.

The sequence was obtained from a boy younger than 18 in good health. The chain has TRBV20-1 and TRBJ2-1; TRBD1 aligns across 8 bases. The specimen sequenced was blood. This CDR3 reads CSARDPGQGAGMNNEQFF. The CDR3 nucleotides read TGCAGTGCTAGAGATCCCGGGCAGGGGGCGGGGATGAACAATGAGCAGTTCTTC.